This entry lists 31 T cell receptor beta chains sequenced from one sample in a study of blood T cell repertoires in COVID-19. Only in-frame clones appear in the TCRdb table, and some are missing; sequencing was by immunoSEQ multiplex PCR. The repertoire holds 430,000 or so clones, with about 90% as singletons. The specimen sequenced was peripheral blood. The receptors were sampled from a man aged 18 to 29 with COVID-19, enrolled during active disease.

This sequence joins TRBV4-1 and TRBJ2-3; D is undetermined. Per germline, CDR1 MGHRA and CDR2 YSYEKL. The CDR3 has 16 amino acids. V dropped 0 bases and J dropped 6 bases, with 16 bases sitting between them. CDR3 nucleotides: TGCGCCAGCAGCCAAGAACCCGGTTCGGGTACGGATACGCAGTATTTT. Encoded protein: CASSQEPGSGTDTQYF.

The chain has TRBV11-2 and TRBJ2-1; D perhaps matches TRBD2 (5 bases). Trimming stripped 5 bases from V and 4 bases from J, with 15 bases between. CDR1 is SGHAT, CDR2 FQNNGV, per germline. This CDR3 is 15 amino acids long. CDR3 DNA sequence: TGTGCCAGCAGCCCCGAAAGAGGGAGATACAATGAGCAGTTCTTC. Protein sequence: CASSPERGRYNEQFF.

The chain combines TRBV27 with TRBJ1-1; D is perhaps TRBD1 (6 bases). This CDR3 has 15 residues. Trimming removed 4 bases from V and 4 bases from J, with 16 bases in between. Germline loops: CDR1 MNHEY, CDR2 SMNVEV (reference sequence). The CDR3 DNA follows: TGTGCCAGCAGTTCAGACCGACAGGTCCTCACTGAAGCTTTCTTT. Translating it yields CASSSDRQVLTEAFF.

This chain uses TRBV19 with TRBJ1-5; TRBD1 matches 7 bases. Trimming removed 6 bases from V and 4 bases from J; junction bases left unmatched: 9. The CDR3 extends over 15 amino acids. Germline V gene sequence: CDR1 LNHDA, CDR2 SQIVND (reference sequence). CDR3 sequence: CASREQGSRNQPQHF. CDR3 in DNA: TGTGCCAGTAGGGAACAGGGGTCGCGGAATCAGCCCCAGCATTTT.

CDR3 in amino acids: CASSEGWEGLYEQFF. In nucleotides, the CDR3 is TGTGCCAGCAGTGAAGGGTGGGAGGGCCTCTATGAGCAGTTCTTC. The J gene is TRBJ2-1, the V gene TRBV2, with 7 bases identical to TRBD2. This CDR3 is 15 amino acids long. Germline CDR1 reads SNHLY; CDR2 reads FYNNEI. Losses at the gene ends were 1 base for V and 8 bases for J; bases not matched to a gene: 8.

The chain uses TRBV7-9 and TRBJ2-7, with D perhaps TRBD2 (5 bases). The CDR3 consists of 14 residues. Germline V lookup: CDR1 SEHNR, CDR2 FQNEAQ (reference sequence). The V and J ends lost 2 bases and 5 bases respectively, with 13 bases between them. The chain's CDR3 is CASSLRADLNEQYF. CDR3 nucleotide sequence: TGTGCCAGCAGCTTAAGAGCGGACCTAAACGAGCAGTACTTC.

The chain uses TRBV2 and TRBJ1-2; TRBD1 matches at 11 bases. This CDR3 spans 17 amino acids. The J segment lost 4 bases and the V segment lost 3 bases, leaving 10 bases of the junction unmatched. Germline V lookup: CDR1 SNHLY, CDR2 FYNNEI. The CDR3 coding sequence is TGTGCCAGCAGTGAGGAGGGGGGACAGGGGGTTAGCTATGGCTACACCTTC. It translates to CASSEEGGQGVSYGYTF.

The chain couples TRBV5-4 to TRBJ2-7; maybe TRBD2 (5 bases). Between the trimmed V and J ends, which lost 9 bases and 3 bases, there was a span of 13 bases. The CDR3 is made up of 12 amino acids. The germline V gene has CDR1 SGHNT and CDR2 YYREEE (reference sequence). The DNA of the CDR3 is TGTGCCAACCGCCCGGGGTTCTACGAGCAGTACTTC. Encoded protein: CANRPGFYEQYF.

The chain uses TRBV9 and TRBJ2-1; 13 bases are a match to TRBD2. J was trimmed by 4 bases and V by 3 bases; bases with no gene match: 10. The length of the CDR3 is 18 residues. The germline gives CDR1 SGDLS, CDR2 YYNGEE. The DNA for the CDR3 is TGTGCCAGCAGCGCCCGCGGGACTAGCGGGATGAGGTACAATGAGCAGTTCTTC. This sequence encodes CASSARGTSGMRYNEQFF.

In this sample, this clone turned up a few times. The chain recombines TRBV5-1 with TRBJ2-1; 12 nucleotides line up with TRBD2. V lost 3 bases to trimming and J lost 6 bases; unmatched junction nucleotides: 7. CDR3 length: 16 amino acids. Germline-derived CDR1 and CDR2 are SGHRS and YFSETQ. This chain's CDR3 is CASSSNPSGGVNEQFF. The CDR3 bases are TGCGCCAGCAGCTCAAACCCTAGCGGGGGGGTCAATGAGCAGTTCTTC.

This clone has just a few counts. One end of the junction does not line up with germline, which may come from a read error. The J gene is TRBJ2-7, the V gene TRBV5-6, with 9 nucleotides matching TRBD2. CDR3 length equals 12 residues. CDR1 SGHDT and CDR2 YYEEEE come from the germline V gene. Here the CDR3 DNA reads TGTGCCAGCAGCTTGGGTGAGACTAGCGGAACCTTC. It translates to CASSLGETSGTF. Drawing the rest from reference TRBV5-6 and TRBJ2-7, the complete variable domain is DAGVTQSPTHLIKTRGQQVTLRCSPKSGHDTVSWYQQALGQGPQFIFQYYEEEERQRGNFPDRFSGHQFPNYSSELNVNALLLGDSALYLCASSLGETSGTFGPGTRLTVT.

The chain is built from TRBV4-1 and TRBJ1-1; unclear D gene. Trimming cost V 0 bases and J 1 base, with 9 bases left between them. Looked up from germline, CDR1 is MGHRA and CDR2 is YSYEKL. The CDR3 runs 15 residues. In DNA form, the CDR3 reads TGCGCCAGCAGCCAAGATCGGGTTGGGAACACTGAAGCTTTCTTT. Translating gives CASSQDRVGNTEAFF.

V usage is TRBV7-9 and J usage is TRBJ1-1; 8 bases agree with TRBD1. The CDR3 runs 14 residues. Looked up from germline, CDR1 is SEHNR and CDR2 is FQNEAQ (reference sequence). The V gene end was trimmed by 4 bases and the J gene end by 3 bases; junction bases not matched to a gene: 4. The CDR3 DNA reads TGTGCCAGCAGCTCTACGACAGGGGACACTGAAGCTTTCTTT. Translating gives CASSSTTGDTEAFF. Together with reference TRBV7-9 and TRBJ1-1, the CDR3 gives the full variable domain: DTGVSQNPRHKITKRGQNVTFRCDPISEHNRLYWYRQTLGQGPEFLTYFQNEAQLEKSRLLSDRFSAERPKGSFSTLEIQRTEQGDSAMYLCASSSTTGDTEAFFGQGTRLTVV.

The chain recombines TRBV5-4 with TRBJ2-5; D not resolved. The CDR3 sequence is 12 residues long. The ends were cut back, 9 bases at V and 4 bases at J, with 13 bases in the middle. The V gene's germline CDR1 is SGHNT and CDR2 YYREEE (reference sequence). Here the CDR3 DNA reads TGTGCCACAGAAGGAGTGGGAGAGACCCAGTACTTC. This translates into CATEGVGETQYF. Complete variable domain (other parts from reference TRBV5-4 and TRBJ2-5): ETGVTQSPTHLIKTRGQQVTLRCSSQSGHNTVSWYQQALGQGPQFIFQYYREEENGRGNFPPRFSGLQFPNYSSELNVNALELDDSALYLCATEGVGETQYFGPGTRLLVL.

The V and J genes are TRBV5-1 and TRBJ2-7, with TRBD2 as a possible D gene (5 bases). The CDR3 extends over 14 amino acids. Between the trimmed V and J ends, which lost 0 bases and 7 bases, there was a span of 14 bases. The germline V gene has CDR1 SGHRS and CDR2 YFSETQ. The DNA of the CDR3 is TGCGCCAGCAGCTTGGAGGCTAGCCTTCGGGAGCAGTACTTC. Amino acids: CASSLEASLREQYF. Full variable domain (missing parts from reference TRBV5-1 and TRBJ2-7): KAGVTQTPRYLIKTRGQQVTLSCSPISGHRSVSWYQQTPGQGLQFLFEYFSETQRNKGNFPGRFSGRQFSNSRSEMNVSTLELGDSALYLCASSLEASLREQYFGPGTRLTVT.

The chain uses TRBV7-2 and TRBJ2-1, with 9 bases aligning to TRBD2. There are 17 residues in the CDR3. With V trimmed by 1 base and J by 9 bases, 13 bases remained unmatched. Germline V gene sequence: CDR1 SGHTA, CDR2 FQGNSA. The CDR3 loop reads CASSLVGGPSGMTEQFF. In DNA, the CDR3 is TGTGCCAGCAGCTTAGTAGGCGGGCCTAGCGGGATGACTGAGCAGTTCTTC.

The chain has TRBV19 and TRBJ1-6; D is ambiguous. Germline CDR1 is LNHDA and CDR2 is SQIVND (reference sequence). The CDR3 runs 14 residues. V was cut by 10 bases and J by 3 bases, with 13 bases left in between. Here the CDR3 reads CATRRADYNSPLHF. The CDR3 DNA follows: TGTGCCACCCGGAGGGCAGACTATAATTCACCCCTCCACTTT.

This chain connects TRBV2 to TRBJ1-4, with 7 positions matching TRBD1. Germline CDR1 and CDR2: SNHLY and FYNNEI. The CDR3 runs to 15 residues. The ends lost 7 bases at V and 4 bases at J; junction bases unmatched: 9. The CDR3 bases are TGTGCCAGCAAGGAAACGGGACAGATTAATGAAAAACTGTTTTTT. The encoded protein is CASKETGQINEKLFF.

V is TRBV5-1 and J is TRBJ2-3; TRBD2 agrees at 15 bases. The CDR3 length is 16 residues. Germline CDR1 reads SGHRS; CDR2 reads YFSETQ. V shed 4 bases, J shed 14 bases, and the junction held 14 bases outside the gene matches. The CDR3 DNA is TGCGCCAGCAGCCCCCTCCCCGGGACTAGCGGGGGGCGGGGGTATTTT. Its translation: CASSPLPGTSGGRGYF.

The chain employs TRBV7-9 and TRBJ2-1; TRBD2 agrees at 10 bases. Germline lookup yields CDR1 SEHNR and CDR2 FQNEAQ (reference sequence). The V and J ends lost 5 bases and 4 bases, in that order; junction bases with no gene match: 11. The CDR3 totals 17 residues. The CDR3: CASSPSRLAGTYNEQFF. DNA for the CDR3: TGTGCCAGCAGCCCCTCCAGACTAGCGGGCACTTACAATGAGCAGTTCTTC.

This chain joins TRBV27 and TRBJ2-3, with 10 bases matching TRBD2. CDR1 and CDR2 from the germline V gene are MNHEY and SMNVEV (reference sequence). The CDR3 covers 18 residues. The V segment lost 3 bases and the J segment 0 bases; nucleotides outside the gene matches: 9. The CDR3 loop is CASSFGPLAGVSTDTQYF. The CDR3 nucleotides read TGTGCCAGCAGTTTTGGCCCTCTAGCGGGGGTCAGCACAGATACGCAGTATTTT.

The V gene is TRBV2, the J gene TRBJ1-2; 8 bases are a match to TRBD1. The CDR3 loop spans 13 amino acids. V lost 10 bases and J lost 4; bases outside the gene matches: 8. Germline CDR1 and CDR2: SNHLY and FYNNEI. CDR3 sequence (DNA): TGTGCCACCCCAGACAGGGGCGCCTATGGCTACACCTTC. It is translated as CATPDRGAYGYTF.

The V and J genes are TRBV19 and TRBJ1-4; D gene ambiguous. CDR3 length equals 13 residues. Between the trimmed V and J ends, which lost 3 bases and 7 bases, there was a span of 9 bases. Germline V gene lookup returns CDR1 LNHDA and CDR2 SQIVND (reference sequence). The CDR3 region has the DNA TGTGCCAGTAGTATCCTCGGGGTTGAAAAACTGTTTTTT. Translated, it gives CASSILGVEKLFF.

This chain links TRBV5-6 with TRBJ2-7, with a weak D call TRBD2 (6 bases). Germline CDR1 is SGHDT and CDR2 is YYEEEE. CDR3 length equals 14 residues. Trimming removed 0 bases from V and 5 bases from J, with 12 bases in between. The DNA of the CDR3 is TGTGCCAGCAGCTTGGCGGGCAGGGAGGACGAGCAGTACTTC. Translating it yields CASSLAGREDEQYF.

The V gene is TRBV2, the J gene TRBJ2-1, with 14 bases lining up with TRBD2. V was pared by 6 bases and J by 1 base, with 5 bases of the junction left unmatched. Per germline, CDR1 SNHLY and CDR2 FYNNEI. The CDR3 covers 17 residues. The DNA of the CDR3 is TGTGCCAGCAGCCCGGGACTAGCGGGAGCGTCCTACAATGAGCAGTTCTTC. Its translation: CASSPGLAGASYNEQFF.

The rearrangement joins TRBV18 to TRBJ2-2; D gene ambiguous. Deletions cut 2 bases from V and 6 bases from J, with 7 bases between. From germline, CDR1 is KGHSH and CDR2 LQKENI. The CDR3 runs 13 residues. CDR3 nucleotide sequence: TGTGCCAGCTCACCAGAGAGAGCCGGGGAGCTGTTTTTT. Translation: CASSPERAGELFF.

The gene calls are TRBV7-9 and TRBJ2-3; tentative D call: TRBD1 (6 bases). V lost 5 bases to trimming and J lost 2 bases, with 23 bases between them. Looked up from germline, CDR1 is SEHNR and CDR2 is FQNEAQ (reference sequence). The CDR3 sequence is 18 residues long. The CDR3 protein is CASSLRGLPQLITDTQYF. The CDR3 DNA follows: TGTGCCAGCAGCCTCAGGGGTCTTCCCCAACTCATCACAGATACGCAGTATTTT.

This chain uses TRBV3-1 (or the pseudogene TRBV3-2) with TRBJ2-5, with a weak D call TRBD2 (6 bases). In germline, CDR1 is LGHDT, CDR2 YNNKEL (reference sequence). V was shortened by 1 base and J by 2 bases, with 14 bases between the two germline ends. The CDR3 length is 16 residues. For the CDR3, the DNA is TGTGCCAGCAGCCAAGCGTTTAGCGGTGGACAAGAGACCCAGTACTTC. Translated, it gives CASSQAFSGGQETQYF.

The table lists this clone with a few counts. The CDR3 DNA follows: TGCGGAGAGAAGACAGGAGTTGGAAACACCATATATTTT. It encodes CGEKTGVGNTIYF. The J gene is TRBJ1-3, the V gene TRBV29-1, with D possibly matching TRBD1 (6 bases). The CDR3 totals 13 residues. The germline V gene has CDR1 SQVTM and CDR2 ANQGSEA.

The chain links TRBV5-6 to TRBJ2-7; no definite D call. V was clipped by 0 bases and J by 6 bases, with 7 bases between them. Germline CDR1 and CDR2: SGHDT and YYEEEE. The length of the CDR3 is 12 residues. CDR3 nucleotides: TGTGCCAGCAGCTTGGCCCCGAGCGAGCAGTACTTC. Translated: CASSLAPSEQYF.

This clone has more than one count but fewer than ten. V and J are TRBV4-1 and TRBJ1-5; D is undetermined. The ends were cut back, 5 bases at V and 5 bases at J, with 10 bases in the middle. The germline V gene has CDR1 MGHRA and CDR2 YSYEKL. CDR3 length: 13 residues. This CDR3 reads CASSSTVYQPQHF. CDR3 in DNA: TGCGCCAGCAGCTCTACAGTTTATCAGCCCCAGCATTTT.